This T cell receptor beta chain was sequenced for a study of cytomegalovirus exposure and HLA in healthy donors. The CDR3 sequence is 15 residues long. The ends were cut back, 1 base at V and 0 bases at J, with 9 bases in the middle. Per the germline V gene, CDR1 is SGHAT and CDR2 is FQNNGV. 13 Jbeta primers and 60 Vbeta primers were used for the PCR. Data came from immunoSEQ multiplex PCR; TCRdb stores just in-frame clones and leaves some out. The repertoire table contains 90,000 to 150,000 clones. Sequencing input: PBMCs. This clonotype was obtained from a man aged 18 to 35 in good health and CMV-seronegative. J is TRBJ1-1 and V is TRBV11-2, with D unresolved. CDR3 residues: CASSLGFSLNTEAFF. Here the CDR3 DNA reads TGTGCCAGCAGCTTAGGATTCAGTCTGAACACTGAAGCTTTCTTT.